This T cell receptor beta chain originates from a study of OX40 agonist ivuxolimab in advanced cancers. As for this clone: The antigen is not known.

Study conclusions and caveats: By week 6 at 0.1 to 3.0 mg/kg, blood CD4+ and CD8+ T cells had expanded clonally.

Method: immunoSEQ multiplex PCR; TCRdb's copy keeps in-frame clones and lacks some. The sample holds 40,000 to 45,000 clones, over 80% seen once. CDR3 length: 12 residues. V was cut by 1 base and J by 6 bases, with 7 bases left in between. Germline loops: CDR1 SGHAT, CDR2 FQNNGV. The TCR originated in an adult with an advanced solid tumor such as melanoma, head and neck, liver or kidney cancer. This specimen consisted of CD4+ or CD8+ T cells sorted from blood, obtained in a trial of the OX40 agonist ivuxolimab. This chain joins TRBV11-2 and TRBJ2-7, with D hard to call. CDR3 sequence (DNA): TGTGCCAGCAGCTTAGTCGGGCGCGAGCAGTACTTC. Translated, it gives CASSLVGREQYF.